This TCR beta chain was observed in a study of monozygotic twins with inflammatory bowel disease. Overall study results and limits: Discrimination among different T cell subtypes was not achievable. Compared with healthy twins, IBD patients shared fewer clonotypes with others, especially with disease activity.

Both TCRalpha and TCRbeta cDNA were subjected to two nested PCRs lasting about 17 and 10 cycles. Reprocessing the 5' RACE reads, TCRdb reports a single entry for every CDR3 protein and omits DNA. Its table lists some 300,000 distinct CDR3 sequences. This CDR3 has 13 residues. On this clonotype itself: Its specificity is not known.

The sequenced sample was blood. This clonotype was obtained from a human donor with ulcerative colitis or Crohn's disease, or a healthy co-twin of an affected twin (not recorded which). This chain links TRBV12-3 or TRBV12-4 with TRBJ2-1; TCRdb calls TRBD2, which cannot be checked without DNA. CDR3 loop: CASSSGVSGEQFF.